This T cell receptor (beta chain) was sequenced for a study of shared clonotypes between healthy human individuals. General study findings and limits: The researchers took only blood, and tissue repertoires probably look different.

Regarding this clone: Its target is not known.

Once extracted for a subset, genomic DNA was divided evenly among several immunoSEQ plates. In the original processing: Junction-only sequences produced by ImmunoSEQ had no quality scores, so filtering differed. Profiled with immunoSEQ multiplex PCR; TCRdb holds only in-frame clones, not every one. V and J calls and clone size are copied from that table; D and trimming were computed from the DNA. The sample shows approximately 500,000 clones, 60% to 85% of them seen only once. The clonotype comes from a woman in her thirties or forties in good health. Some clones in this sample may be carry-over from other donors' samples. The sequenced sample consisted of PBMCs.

In DNA form, the CDR3 reads TGTGCCAGCAGCATTAGACTAGCGGGAGGTGGGGTTCGAGGGGATGAGCAGTTCTTC. Translating it yields CASSIRLAGGGVRGDEQFF. The V and J genes are TRBV7-8 and TRBJ2-1; 13 bases map to TRBD2. The J segment lost 8 bases and the V segment lost 5 bases, leaving 18 bases of the junction unmatched. Germline-derived CDR1 and CDR2 are SGHVS and FQNEAQ. The CDR3 is 19 amino acids.